This T cell receptor (beta chain) was recovered during a study of cytomegalovirus exposure and HLA in healthy donors. Both 60 Vbeta primers and 13 Jbeta primers went into the PCR. Clones were sequenced by immunoSEQ multiplex PCR, and TCRdb holds only the in-frame ones, with some missing. The sample consists of roughly 130,000 clones, approximately 91% of them appearing once. Each donor's status was that of a healthy bone marrow donor. The sequencing input was PBMCs. This receptor was identified in a woman aged 40 to 49 in good health and CMV-seronegative.

The CDR3 coding sequence is TGTGCCAGCACCCCGGAGGGGACTAGCGGGAGTCTGATGGGCACCGGGGAGCTGTTTTTT. This codes for CASTPEGTSGSLMGTGELFF. The V call is TRBV9, the J call TRBJ2-2; 14 bases line up with TRBD2. Germline V gives CDR1 SGDLS, CDR2 YYNGEE. The V and J ends lost 6 bases and 4 bases, in that order; junction bases with no gene match: 17. The CDR3 spans 20 residues.